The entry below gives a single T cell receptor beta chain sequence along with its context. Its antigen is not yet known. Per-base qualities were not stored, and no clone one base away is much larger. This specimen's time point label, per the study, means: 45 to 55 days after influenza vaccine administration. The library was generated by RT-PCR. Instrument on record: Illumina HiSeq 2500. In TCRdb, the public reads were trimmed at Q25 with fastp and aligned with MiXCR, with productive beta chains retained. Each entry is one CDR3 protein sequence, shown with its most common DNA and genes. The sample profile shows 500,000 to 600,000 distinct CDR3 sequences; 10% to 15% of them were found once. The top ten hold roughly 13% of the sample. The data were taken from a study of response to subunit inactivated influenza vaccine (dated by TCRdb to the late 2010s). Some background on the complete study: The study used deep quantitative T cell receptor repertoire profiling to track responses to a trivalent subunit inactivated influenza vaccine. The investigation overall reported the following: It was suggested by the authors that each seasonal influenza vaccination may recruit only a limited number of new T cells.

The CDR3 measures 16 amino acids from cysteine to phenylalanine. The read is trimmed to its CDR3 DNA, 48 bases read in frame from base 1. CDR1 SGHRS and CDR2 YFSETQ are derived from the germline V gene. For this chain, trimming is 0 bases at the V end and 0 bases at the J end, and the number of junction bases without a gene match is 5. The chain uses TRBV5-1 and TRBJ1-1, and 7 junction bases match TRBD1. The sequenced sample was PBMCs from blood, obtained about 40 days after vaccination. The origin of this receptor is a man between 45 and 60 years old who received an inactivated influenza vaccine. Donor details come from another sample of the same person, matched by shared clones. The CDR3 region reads CASSLAGGILNTEAFF. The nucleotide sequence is TGCGCCAGCAGCTTGGCAGGGGGTATTTTGAACACTGAAGCTTTCTTT.